The 27 T cell receptor beta chains reported below all come from one sample, sequenced in a study of cytomegalovirus exposure and HLA in healthy donors (dated by TCRdb to about 2017). Library creation used the immunoSEQ multiplex PCR assay. The multiplex PCR relied on a mix of 60 forward primers for TCR Vbeta segments and 13 reverse primers for TCR Jbeta segments. TCRdb obtained this table from immuneACCESS and retained in-frame rearrangements with V and J assigned. These tables miss some clones; where compared with another copy, unresolved V genes account for less than half of the shortfall, and the remainder is unexplained. Present in this sample are roughly 250,000 clones, 65% to 85% of which were seen just once. The top ten clones comprise roughly 2.4% of the sample. The material sequenced was PBMCs. Receptors were obtained from a female donor in good health and CMV-seronegative.

In this sample, this clone turned up once. The CDR3, as DNA: TGTGCCAGCAGCGTAGCCCCAAAGGAGCACCTTTATGGCTACACCTTC. Its protein product is CASSVAPKEHLYGYTF. This chain joins TRBV9 and TRBJ1-2; D is undetermined. Germline assignment: CDR1 SGDLS and CDR2 YYNGEE. V lost 0 bases and J 5 bases, leaving 17 bases between the germline ends. This CDR3 has 16 residues.

The chain carries TRBV5-6 and TRBJ2-3; TRBD2 agrees at 7 bases. V shed 4 bases, J shed 2 bases, and the junction held 10 bases outside the gene matches. The CDR3 has 16 amino acids. Germline lookup yields CDR1 SGHDT and CDR2 YYEEEE. The CDR3 sequence: CASSRVWRGNTDTQYF. The CDR3 bases are TGTGCCAGCAGCAGGGTGTGGCGGGGGAACACAGATACGCAGTATTTT.

In this sample, this clone turned up a few times. The junction shows a germline mismatch at one end, possibly a read error. The chain joins TRBV6-5 to TRBJ1-1, with D uncertain. The CDR3 consists of 13 residues. The germline V gene encodes CDR1 MNHEY and CDR2 SVGAGI. CDR3 region: CASTYVPGSEAFF. The CDR3 DNA follows: TGTGCCAGCACTTACGTCCCGGGATCTGAAGCTTTCTTT.

This rearrangement joins TRBV4-1 to TRBJ1-4; 7 bases are a match to TRBD1. The CDR3 sequence is 16 residues long. J lost 6 bases, V lost 0 bases, and 7 bases had no gene match. Germline CDR1 is MGHRA and CDR2 is YSYEKL. CDR3 in amino acids: CASSQDLTRGDEKLFF. The CDR3 region has the DNA TGCGCCAGCAGCCAAGATCTTACCAGGGGGGATGAAAAACTGTTTTTT.

This clone was detected only a few times. Other DNA sequences in the same sample also yield this CDR3. This chain links TRBV11-2 with TRBJ2-7; D might be TRBD2 (5 bases). Trimming cost V 1 base and J 3 bases, with 7 bases left between them. The CDR3 has 13 residues. Germline-derived CDR1 and CDR2 are SGHAT and FQNNGV. CDR3 sequence (DNA): TGTGCCAGCAGCTTAGGGGAGTACTACGAGCAGTACTTC. This gives the protein CASSLGEYYEQYF.

This clone was recorded only once. This rearrangement joins TRBV6-1 to TRBJ2-4; unclear D gene. The V end lost 2 bases, the J end lost 6 bases, and 17 bases lay between the germline ends. The CDR3 totals 16 residues. Germline V gene sequence: CDR1 MNHNS, CDR2 SASEGT. CDR3 loop: CASSESGNSSPNIQYF. DNA for the CDR3: TGTGCCAGCAGTGAATCCGGTAACTCCTCACCAAACATTCAGTACTTC.

This rearrangement joins TRBV15 to TRBJ2-6; D unclear. Looked up from germline, CDR1 is LNHNV and CDR2 is YYDKDF (reference sequence). The CDR3 loop spans 15 amino acids. Trimming took off 0 bases at V and 4 bases at J, with 7 bases between the two ends. The CDR3 nucleotides read TGTGCCACCAGCAGAGATATCGCGGGGGCCAACGTCCTGACTTTC. Translating it yields CATSRDIAGANVLTF.

The chain employs TRBV7-2 and TRBJ2-7; TRBD1 aligns across 7 bases. V gave up 5 bases and J gave up 7 bases; unmatched junction bases: 11. Germline loops: CDR1 SGHTA, CDR2 FQGNSA. This CDR3 is built from 14 residues. Written as DNA, the CDR3 is TGTGCCAGCAGCGCGCGACAGGGACGGGGAGAGCAGTACTTC. It specifies CASSARQGRGEQYF.

V is TRBV6-6 and J is TRBJ1-3; TRBD1 matches at 7 bases. The CDR3 runs 13 residues. Per germline, CDR1 MNHNY and CDR2 SVGAGI (reference sequence). V was pared by 0 bases and J by 7 bases, with 0 bases of the junction left unmatched. CDR3 bases: TGTGCCAGCAGTTACTCGACAGGGAACACCATATATTTT. Protein sequence: CASSYSTGNTIYF.

The rearrangement links TRBV7-8 to TRBJ1-4; D ambiguous. CDR1 is SGHVS and CDR2 is FQNEAQ in the germline V gene. Trimming removed 8 bases at V and 6 bases at J, with 13 bases between. The length of the CDR3 is 13 residues. The CDR3 DNA sequence: TGTGCCAGCGGCGGTACTGAAGATGAAAAACTGTTTTTT. Encoded protein: CASGGTEDEKLFF.

The chain is built from TRBV28 and TRBJ2-7; 14 positions match TRBD2. CDR3 length: 15 amino acids. Germline lookup yields CDR1 MDHEN and CDR2 SYDVKM. Trimming at V came to 5 bases and at J to 7 bases, leaving 7 bases not matched to a gene. DNA of the CDR3: TGTGCCAGCAGTGGGACTAGCGGGAGACCCCTGGAGCAGTACTTC. It codes for CASSGTSGRPLEQYF. Full variable domain (missing parts from reference TRBV28 and TRBJ2-7): DVKVTQSSRYLVKRTGEKVFLECVQDMDHENMFWYRQDPGLGLRLIYFSYDVKMKEKGDIPEGYSVSREKKERFSLILESASTNQTSMYLCASSGTSGRPLEQYFGPGTRLTVT.

This clone was seen a few times. Relative to the germline gene, one junction end is altered; a read error may explain this. This sequence joins TRBV7-9 and TRBJ1-2; 7 bases line up with TRBD1. The CDR3 loop spans 17 amino acids. Germline assignment: CDR1 SEHNR and CDR2 FQNEAQ (reference sequence). The CDR3 is CSSSHFPDREGIYGYTF. CDR3 in DNA: TGTTCCAGCAGCCACTTCCCTGACAGGGAAGGCATCTATGGCTACACCTTC.

The rearrangement links TRBV5-5 to TRBJ1-3; D unclear. Germline V gene sequence: CDR1 SGHKS, CDR2 YYEKEE (reference sequence). Trimming stripped 4 bases from V and 2 bases from J, with 13 bases between. CDR3 length equals 15 residues. Here the CDR3 DNA reads TGTGCCAGCAGCCGGTCATTTATCACTGGAAACACCATATATTTT. It specifies CASSRSFITGNTIYF.

The V call is TRBV7-9, the J call TRBJ2-2; 7 nucleotides align to TRBD2. This CDR3 is built from 13 residues. CDR1 SEHNR and CDR2 FQNEAQ come from the germline V gene (reference sequence). Trimming cost V 10 bases and J 0 bases; bases outside gene matches: 2. The CDR3 here is CAKSGANTGELFF. The CDR3 DNA sequence: TGTGCCAAGAGCGGGGCGAACACCGGGGAGCTGTTTTTT.

The rearrangement joins TRBV6-6 to TRBJ1-1; the D gene is possibly TRBD1 (5 bases). V lost 8 bases to trimming and J lost 5 bases, with 15 bases between them. Germline values: CDR1 MNHNY, CDR2 SVGAGI (reference sequence). The CDR3 loop spans 13 amino acids. CDR3 loop: CASLWYGGTEAFF. The CDR3 coding sequence is TGTGCCAGCCTCTGGTACGGGGGAACTGAAGCTTTCTTT.

The rearrangement links TRBV25-1 to TRBJ2-3; 12 bases are a match to TRBD1. Losses at the gene ends were 4 bases for V and 6 bases for J; bases not matched to a gene: 8. The CDR3 length is 16 residues. CDR1 MGHDK and CDR2 SYGVNS come from the germline V gene. The CDR3 bases are TGTGCCAGCAGTGGCCTCCGGGACAGGGGGCTGGATACGCAGTATTTT. Its translation is CASSGLRDRGLDTQYF.

This chain uses TRBV5-1 with TRBJ2-7, with D possibly being TRBD1 (6 bases). Trimming took 4 bases from V and 0 from J, leaving 14 bases between them. In germline, CDR1 is SGHRS, CDR2 YFSETQ. There are 15 residues in the CDR3. The CDR3 DNA sequence: TGCGCCAGCAGCCTAGTACCAGGGGCCTCCTACGAGCAGTACTTC. Protein: CASSLVPGASYEQYF.

This clone was seen a few times. The gene calls are TRBV30 and TRBJ1-3; D possibly corresponds to TRBD1 (6 bases). V was trimmed by 4 bases and J by 4 bases, leaving 14 bases between them. CDR1 is GTSNPN and CDR2 is SVGIG in the germline V gene (reference sequence). The CDR3 spans 14 residues. CDR3 residues: CAWKWDIGGNTIYF. In DNA, the CDR3 is TGTGCCTGGAAGTGGGACATTGGAGGAAACACCATATATTTT.

This clone was counted between two and nine times. The chain joins TRBV10-3 to TRBJ1-3; the D gene is possibly TRBD1 (5 bases). Germline V gives CDR1 ENHRY, CDR2 SYGVKD. The CDR3 extends over 14 amino acids. Between the trimmed V and J ends, which lost 0 bases and 5 bases, there was a span of 8 bases. Here the CDR3 reads CAISESAGRNTIYF. CDR3 in DNA: TGTGCCATCAGTGAGTCGGCAGGGAGAAACACCATATATTTT.

Details on this clone: The sample holds other DNA sequences that translate to the same CDR3. This chain uses TRBV5-1 with TRBJ2-2; D is perhaps TRBD1 (6 bases). In germline, CDR1 is SGHRS, CDR2 YFSETQ. The CDR3 sequence is 15 residues long. With 4 bases removed from V and 5 bases from J, the gap between germline ends came to 15 bases. As DNA, the CDR3 is TGCGCCAGCAGCGGAACCGGGACATCGACCGGGGAGCTGTTTTTT. This codes for CASSGTGTSTGELFF.

The rearrangement joins TRBV6-5 to TRBJ1-1; TRBD1 matches at 11 bases. V was pared by 8 bases and J by 4 bases, with 9 bases of the junction left unmatched. CDR3 length equals 15 residues. The germline V gene encodes CDR1 MNHEY and CDR2 SVGAGI. CDR3 sequence: CASEYSGQGGTEAFF. For the CDR3, the DNA is TGTGCCAGCGAGTATTCGGGACAGGGGGGCACTGAAGCTTTCTTT.

This chain uses TRBV5-1 with TRBJ2-6, with D possibly TRBD1 on 5 matching bases. The CDR3 length is 15 residues. Trimming took off 4 bases at V and 2 bases at J, with 10 bases between the two ends. Germline CDR1 and CDR2: SGHRS and YFSETQ. CDR3 amino acids: CASSGQGTGANVLTF. The CDR3 DNA follows: TGCGCCAGCAGCGGGCAGGGTACTGGGGCCAACGTCCTGACTTTC.

The CDR3 loop is CASSFRLAGYNEQFF. The CDR3 coding sequence is TGTGCCAGCAGCTTCCGACTAGCGGGATACAATGAGCAGTTCTTC. The genes are TRBV7-8 and TRBJ2-1, with 11 positions matching TRBD2. CDR1 is SGHVS, CDR2 FQNEAQ, per germline. The junction had 2 bases not matched to a gene; V was cut back by 3 bases and J by 4 bases. The CDR3 is made up of 15 amino acids.

This clone was seen a handful of times. The chain carries TRBV7-9 and TRBJ2-7; maybe TRBD1 (5 bases). The V end was cut by 1 base, the J end by 2 bases, with 9 bases between. The CDR3 spans 14 residues. Germline CDR1 is SEHNR and CDR2 is FQNEAQ (reference sequence). The CDR3: CASSLVQATYEQYF. The CDR3 DNA sequence: TGTGCCAGCAGCTTAGTACAGGCGACCTACGAGCAGTACTTC.

J is TRBJ1-5 and V is TRBV6-1; 7 nucleotides match TRBD1. This CDR3 spans 15 amino acids. Trimming removed 6 bases from V and 3 bases from J; junction bases left unmatched: 8. Per the germline V gene, CDR1 is MNHNS and CDR2 is SASEGT. The CDR3 bases are TGTGCCAGCAGCCCGACAGGGACCCCCAATCAGCCCCAGCATTTT. Translating it yields CASSPTGTPNQPQHF.

J is TRBJ1-2 and V is TRBV6-1; D is undetermined. Germline V gene lookup returns CDR1 MNHNS and CDR2 SASEGT. V lost 1 base and J lost 4, with 10 bases in between. The length of the CDR3 is 14 residues. The DNA for the CDR3 is TGTGCCAGCAGTGAAGGGAGGAGCCCCTATGGCTACACCTTC. It codes for CASSEGRSPYGYTF.

The J gene is TRBJ1-4, the V gene TRBV28, with TRBD1 matching 8 bases. V lost 2 bases to trimming and J lost 4 bases; unmatched junction nucleotides: 3. Germline CDR1 reads MDHEN; CDR2 reads SYDVKM. The CDR3 extends over 15 amino acids. The CDR3 region has the DNA TGTGCCAGCAGTTTAGCAGGGGGCAGTAATGAAAAACTGTTTTTT. Amino acids: CASSLAGGSNEKLFF.